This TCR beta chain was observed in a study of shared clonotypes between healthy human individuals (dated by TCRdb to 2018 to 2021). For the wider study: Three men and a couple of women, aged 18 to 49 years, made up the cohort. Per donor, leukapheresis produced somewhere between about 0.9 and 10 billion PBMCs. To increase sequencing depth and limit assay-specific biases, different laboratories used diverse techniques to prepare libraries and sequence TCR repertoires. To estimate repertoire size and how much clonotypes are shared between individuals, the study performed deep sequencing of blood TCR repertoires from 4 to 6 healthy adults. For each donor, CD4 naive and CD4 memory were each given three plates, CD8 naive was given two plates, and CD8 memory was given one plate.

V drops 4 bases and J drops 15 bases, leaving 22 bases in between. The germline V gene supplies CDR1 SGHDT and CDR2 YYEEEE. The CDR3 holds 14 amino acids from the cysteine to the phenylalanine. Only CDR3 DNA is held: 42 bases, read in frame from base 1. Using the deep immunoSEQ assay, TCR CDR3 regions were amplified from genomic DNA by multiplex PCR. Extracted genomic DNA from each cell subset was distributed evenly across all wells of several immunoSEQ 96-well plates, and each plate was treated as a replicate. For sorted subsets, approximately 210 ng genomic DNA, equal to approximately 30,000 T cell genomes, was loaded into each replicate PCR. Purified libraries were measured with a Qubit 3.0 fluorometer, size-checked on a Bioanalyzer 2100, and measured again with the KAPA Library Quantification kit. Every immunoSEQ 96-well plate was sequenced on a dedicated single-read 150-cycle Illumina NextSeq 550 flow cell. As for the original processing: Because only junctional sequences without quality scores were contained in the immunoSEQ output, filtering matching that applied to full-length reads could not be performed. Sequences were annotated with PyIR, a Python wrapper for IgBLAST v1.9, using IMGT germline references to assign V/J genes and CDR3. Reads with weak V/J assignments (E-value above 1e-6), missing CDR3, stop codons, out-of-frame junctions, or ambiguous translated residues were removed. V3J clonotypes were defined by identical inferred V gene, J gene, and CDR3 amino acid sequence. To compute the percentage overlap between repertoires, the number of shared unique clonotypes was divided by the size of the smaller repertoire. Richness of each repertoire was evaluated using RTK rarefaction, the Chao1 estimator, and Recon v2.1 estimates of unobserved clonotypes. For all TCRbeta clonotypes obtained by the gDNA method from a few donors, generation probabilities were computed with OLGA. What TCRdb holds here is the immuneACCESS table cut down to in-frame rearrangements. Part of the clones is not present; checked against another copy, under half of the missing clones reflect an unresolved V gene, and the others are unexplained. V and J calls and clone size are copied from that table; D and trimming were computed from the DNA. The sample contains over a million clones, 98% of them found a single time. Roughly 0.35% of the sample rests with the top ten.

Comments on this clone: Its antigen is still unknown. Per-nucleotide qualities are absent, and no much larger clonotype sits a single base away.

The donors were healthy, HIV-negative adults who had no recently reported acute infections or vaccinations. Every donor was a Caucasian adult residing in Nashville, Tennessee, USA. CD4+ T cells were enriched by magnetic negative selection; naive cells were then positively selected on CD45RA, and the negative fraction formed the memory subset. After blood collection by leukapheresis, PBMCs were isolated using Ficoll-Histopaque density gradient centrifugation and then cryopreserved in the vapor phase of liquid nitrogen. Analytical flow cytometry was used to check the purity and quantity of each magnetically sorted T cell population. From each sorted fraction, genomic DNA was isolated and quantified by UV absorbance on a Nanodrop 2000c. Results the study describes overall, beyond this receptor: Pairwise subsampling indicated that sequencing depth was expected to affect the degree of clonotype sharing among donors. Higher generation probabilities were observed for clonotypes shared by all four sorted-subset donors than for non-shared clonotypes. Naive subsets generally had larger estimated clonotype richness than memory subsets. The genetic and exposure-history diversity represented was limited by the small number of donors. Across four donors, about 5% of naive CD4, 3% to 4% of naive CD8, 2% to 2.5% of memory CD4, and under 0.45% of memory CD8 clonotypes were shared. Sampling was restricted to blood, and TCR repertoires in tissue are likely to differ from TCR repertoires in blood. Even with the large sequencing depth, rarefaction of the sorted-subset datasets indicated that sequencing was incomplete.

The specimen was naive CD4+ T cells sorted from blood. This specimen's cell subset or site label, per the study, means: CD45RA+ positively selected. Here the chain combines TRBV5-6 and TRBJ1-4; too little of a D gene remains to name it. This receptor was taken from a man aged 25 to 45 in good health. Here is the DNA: TGTGCCAGCAGCGCGGGCCCCTTGGAGAGTTCTGTGTTTTTT. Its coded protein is CASSAGPLESSVFF.